This T cell receptor beta chain was documented in a study of T cells in Graves' hyperthyroidism and ophthalmopathy. Study-wide results and caveats: Most expanded thyroid clonotypes above 0.001 also appeared in blood.

Using RNA transcripts as the source, TCR beta CDR3 regions were amplified. The study used the HTBI primer set for a first-round RT-PCR of the TCR CDR3. TCRdb reanalysed the multiplex PCR reads using MiXCR and keeps one entry per CDR3 protein. This table has 450,000 to 550,000 distinct CDR3 sequences, roughly 25% appearing once. This clonotype has more than one count but fewer than ten. Antigen: not known. Pregnant or lactating patients were excluded, as were those with uncontrolled infection or other autoimmune disease. The authors obtained PBMCs from around 10 ml of fresh peripheral blood. Source material: blood. The sequence was collected from a woman aged 25 to 39 with Graves' ophthalmopathy.

Here the CDR3 DNA reads TGCAGTGCCAGGACTAGCGGGGGGGAGACCCAGTACTTC. This codes for CSARTSGGETQYF. This chain connects TRBV20-1 to TRBJ2-5; 14 bases agree with TRBD2. Per germline, CDR1 DFQATT and CDR2 SNEGSKA (reference sequence). V was clipped by 6 bases and J by 5 bases; unmatched bases: 2. The CDR3 runs 13 residues.